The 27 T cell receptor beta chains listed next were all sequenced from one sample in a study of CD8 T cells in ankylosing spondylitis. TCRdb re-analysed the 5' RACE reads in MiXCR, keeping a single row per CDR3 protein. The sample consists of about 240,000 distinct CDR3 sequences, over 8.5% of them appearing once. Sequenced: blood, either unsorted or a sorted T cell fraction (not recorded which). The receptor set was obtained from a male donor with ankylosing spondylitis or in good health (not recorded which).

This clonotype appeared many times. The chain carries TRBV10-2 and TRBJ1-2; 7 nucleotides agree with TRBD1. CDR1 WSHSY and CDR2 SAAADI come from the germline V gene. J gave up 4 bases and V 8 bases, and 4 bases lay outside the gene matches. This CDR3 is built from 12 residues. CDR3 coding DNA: TGCGCCAGCTCCCGGGACAGCTATGGCTACACCTTC. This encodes CASSRDSYGYTF.

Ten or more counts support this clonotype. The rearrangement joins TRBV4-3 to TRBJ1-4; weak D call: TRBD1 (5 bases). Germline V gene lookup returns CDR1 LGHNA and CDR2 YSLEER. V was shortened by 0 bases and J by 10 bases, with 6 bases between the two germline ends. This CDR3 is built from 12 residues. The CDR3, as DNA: TGCGCCAGCAGCCAAGATGGGGGAAAACTGTTTTTT. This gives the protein CASSQDGGKLFF.

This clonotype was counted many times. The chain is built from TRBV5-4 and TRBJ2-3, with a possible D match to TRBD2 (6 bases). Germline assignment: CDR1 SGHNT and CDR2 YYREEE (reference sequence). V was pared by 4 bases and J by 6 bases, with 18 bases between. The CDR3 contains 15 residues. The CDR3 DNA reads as TGTGCCAGCAGCCCCAGCGGAGGGTTTGGGGATACGCAGTATTTT. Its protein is CASSPSGGFGDTQYF.

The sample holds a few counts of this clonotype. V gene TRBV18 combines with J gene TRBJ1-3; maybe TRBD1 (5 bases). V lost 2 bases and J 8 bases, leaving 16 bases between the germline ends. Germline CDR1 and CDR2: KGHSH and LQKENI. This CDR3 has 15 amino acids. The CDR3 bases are TGTGCCAGCTCACCAATTTCGGACATCCGTTACACCATATATTTT. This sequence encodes CASSPISDIRYTIYF.

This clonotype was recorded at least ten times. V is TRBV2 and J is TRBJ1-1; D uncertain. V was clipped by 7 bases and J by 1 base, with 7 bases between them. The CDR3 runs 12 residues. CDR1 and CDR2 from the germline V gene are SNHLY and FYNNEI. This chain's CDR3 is CASKRTNTEAFF. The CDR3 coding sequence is TGTGCCAGCAAACGGACGAACACTGAAGCTTTCTTT.

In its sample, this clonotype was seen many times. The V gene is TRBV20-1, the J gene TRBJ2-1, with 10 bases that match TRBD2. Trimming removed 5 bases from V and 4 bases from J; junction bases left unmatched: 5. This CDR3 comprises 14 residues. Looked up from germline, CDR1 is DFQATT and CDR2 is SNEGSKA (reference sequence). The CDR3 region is CSAERLAGYNEQFF. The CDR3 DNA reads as TGCAGTGCTGAAAGACTAGCGGGTTACAATGAGCAGTTCTTC.

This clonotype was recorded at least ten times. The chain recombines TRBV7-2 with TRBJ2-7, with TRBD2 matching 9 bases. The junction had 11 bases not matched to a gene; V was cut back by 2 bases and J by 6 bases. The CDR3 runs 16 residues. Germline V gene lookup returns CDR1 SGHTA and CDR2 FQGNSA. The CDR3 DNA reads TGTGCCAGCAGCTTAATGGTAGCGGGAGTGTATGGCGAGCAGTACTTC. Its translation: CASSLMVAGVYGEQYF.

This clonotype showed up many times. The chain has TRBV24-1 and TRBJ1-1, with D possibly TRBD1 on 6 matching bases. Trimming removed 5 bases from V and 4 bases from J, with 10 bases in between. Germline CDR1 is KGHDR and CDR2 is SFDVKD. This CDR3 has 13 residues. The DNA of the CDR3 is TGTGCCACCAGTGCTTCACAGGGCACTGAAGCTTTCTTT. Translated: CATSASQGTEAFF.

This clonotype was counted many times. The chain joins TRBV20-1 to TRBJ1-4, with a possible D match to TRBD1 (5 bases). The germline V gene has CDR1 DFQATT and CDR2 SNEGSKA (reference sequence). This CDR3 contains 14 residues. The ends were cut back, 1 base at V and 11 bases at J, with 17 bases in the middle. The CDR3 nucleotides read TGCAGTGCTAGAGCTACCTCGGGGGAGGGGAAACTGTTTTTT. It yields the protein CSARATSGEGKLFF.

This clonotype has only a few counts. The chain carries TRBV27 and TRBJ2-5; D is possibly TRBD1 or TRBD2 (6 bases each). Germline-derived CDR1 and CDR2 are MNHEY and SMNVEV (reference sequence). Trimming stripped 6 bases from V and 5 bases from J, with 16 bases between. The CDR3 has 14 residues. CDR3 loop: CASSPNREEETQYF. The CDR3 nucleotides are TGTGCCAGCAGCCCTAACAGGGAGGAGGAGACCCAGTACTTC.

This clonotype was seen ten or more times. CDR3 bases: TGTGCCAGCAGCTTGGCCGTCCGTGGGGGCAATCAGCCCCAGCATTTT. Translated: CASSLAVRGGNQPQHF. The chain joins TRBV5-6 to TRBJ1-5; the D is unclear. This CDR3 is 16 amino acids long. With 0 bases removed from V and 2 bases from J, the gap between germline ends came to 12 bases. Germline V lookup: CDR1 SGHDT, CDR2 YYEEEE.

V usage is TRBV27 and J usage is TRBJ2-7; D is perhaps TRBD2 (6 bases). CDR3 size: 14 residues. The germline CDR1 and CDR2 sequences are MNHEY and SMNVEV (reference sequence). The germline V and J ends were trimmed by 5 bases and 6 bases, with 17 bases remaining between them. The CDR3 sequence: CASSLGEVLGEQYF. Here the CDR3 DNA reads TGTGCCAGCAGTCTGGGGGAGGTTCTGGGCGAGCAGTACTTC.

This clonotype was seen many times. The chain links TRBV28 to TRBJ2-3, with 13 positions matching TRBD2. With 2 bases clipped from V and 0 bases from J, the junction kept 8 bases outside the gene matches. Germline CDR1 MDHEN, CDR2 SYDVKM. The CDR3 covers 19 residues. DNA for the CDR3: TGTGCCAGCAGTTTAATAGGGACTAGCGGGGTTCCTAGCACAGATACGCAGTATTTT. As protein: CASSLIGTSGVPSTDTQYF.

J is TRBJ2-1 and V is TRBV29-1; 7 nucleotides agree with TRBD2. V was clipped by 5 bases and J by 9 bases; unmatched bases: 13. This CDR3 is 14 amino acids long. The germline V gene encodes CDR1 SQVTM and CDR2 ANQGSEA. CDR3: CSVNGAGVFGEQFF. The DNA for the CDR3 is TGCAGCGTTAATGGTGCGGGAGTATTTGGTGAGCAGTTCTTC.

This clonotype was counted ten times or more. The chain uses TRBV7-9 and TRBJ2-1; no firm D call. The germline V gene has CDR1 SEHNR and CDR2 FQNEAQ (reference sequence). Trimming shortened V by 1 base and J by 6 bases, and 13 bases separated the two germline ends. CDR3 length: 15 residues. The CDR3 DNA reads TGTGCCAGCAGCTTAGAAGGAGTCAGTATCAATGAGCAGTTCTTC. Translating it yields CASSLEGVSINEQFF.

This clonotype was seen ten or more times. The CDR3 DNA is TGCAGCGTTGAAGACGGGGATACACTCCACTTT. Translating gives CSVEDGDTLHF. The chain joins TRBV29-1 to TRBJ1-6; no clear D. This CDR3 contains 11 residues. V shed 0 bases and J shed 16 bases, with 10 bases lying between them. CDR1 SQVTM and CDR2 ANQGSEA come from the germline V gene.

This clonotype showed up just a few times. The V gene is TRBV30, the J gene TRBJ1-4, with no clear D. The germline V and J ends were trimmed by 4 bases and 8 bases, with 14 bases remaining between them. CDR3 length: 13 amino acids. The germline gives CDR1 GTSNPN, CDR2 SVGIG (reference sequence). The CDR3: CAWNVVRNEKLFF. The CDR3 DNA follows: TGTGCCTGGAATGTCGTTCGGAACGAAAAACTGTTTTTT.

The CDR3 DNA sequence: TGTGCCAGCTCGAGACTAGCGGGATCCTACGAGCAGTACTTC. Protein sequence: CASSRLAGSYEQYF. This chain links TRBV6-2 or TRBV6-3 with TRBJ2-7, with 11 bases that match TRBD2. The CDR3 is 14 residues long. CDR1 and CDR2 (germline): MNHEY, SVGEGT. V shed 8 bases, J shed 1 base, and the junction held 4 bases outside the gene matches.

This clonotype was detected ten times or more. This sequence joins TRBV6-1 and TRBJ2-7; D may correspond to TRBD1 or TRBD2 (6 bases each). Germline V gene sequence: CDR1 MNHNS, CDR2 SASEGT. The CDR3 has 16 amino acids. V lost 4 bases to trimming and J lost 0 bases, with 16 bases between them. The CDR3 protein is CASSAFGRGGSYEQYF. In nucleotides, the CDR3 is TGTGCCAGCAGTGCCTTCGGCAGGGGAGGCTCCTACGAGCAGTACTTC.

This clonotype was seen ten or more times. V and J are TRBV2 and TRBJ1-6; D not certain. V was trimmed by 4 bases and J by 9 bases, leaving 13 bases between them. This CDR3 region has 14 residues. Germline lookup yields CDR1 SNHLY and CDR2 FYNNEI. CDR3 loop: CASSGRAELSPLHF. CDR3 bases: TGTGCCAGCAGTGGGCGGGCCGAGCTTTCACCCCTCCACTTT.

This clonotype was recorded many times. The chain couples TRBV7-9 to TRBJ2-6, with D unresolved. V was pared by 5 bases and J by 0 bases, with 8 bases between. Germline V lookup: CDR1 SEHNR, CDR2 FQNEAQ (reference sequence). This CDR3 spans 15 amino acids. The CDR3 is CASSETSSGANVLTF. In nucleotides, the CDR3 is TGTGCCAGCAGCGAGACCAGCTCTGGGGCCAACGTCCTGACTTTC. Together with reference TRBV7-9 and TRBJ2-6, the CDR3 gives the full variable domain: DTGVSQNPRHKITKRGQNVTFRCDPISEHNRLYWYRQTLGQGPEFLTYFQNEAQLEKSRLLSDRFSAERPKGSFSTLEIQRTEQGDSAMYLCASSETSSGANVLTFGAGSRLTVL.

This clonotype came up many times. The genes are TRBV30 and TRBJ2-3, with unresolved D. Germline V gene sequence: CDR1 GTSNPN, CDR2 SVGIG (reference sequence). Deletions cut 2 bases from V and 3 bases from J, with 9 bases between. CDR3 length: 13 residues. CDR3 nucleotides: TGTGCCTGGAGTAGGTGGGGTACAGATACGCAGTATTTT. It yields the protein CAWSRWGTDTQYF.

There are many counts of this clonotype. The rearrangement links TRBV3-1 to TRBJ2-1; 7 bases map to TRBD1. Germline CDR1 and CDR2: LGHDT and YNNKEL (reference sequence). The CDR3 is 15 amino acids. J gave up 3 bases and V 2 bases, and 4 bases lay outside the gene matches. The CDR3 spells CASSQTRDSYNEQFF. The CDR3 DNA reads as TGTGCCAGCAGCCAAACTCGGGACAGCTACAATGAGCAGTTCTTC.

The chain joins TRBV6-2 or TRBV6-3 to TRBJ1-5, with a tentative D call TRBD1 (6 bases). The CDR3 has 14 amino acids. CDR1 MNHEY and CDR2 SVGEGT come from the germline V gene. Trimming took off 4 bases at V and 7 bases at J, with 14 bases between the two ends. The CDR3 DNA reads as TGTGCCAGCAGTTCTACAAACCAGGGGCAGCCCCAGCATTTT. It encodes CASSSTNQGQPQHF.

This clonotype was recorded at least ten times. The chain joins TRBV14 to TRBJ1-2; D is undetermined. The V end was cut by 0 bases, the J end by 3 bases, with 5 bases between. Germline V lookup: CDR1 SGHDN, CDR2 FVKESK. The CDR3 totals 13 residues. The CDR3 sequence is CASSQETDYGYTF. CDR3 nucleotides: TGTGCCAGCAGCCAAGAGACGGACTATGGCTACACCTTC.

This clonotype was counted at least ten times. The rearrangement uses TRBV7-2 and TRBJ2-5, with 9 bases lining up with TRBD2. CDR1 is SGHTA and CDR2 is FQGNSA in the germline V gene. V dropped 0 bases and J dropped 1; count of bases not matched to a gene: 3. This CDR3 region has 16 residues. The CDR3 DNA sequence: TGTGCCAGCAGCTTAGCCCAACTAGCGGGCCAAGAGACCCAGTACTTC. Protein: CASSLAQLAGQETQYF.

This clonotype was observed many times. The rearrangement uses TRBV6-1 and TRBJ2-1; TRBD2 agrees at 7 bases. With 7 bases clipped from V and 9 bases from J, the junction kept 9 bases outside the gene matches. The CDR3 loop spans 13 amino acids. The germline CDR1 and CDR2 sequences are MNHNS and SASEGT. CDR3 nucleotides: TGTGCCAGCACCACCGGGAGGTATGGTGAGCAGTTCTTC. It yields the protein CASTTGRYGEQFF.